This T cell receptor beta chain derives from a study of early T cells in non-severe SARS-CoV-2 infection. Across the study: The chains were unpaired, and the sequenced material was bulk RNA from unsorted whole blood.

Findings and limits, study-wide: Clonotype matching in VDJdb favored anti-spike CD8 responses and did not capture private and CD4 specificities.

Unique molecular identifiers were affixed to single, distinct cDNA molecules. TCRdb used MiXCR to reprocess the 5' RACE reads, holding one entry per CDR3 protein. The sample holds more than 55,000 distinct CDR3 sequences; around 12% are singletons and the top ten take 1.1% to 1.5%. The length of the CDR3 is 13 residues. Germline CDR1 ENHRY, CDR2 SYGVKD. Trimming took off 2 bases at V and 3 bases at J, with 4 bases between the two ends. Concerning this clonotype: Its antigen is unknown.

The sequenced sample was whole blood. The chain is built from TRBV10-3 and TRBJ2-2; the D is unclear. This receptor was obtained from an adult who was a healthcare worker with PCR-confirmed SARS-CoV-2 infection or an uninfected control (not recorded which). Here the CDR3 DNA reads TGTGCCATCAGTGAGCGGGACACCGGGGAGCTGTTTTTT. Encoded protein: CAISERDTGELFF.